Sequencing of this T cell receptor beta chain was carried out in a study of beta chain features in type 1 diabetes (dated by TCRdb to the late 2010s). Regarding the research as a whole: Patients and healthy donors did not differ in mean age, gender distribution, total cell number or subset yield. A total of around 110,000,000 sorted cells were examined across all samples, and RNA yield correlated strongly with the number of cells per subset. Whereas all 28 donors provided naive and central memory subsets, regulatory and stem cell-like memory subsets were isolated from just 8 patients and about eight healthy donors. The study compared TCRB repertoires of sorted circulating CD4+ T cell subsets between recently diagnosed type 1 diabetes patients and matched healthy donors. Findings and caveats that apply to the study as a whole: Sequencing cDNA rather than genomic DNA could over-represent highly expressing activated cells, although activation and CD3 levels did not differ between groups. Shorter templates might have been favored by PCR, but patient and control samples were amplified and corrected together, so both groups would have been affected equally by any skew. At VDJ recombination sites, patients with type 1 diabetes made fewer insertions and deleted more nucleotides, a pattern implying thymic rearrangement abnormalities. Only small numbers of individuals were included in the HLA sub-analyses, which left unresolved whether HLA type had any influence on TCRB rearrangement. In all four CD4+ subsets, TCRB CDR3 length was moderately but significantly shorter in type 1 diabetes patients. Naive, central memory and regulatory TCRB repertoires appeared to be more similar among patients than among healthy donors.

Comment on this clone: Its antigen is currently not known. Qualities for individual bases were not recorded, and no much larger clone is one base off.

Trimming takes 0 bases off V and 0 bases off J; junction bases not matched to a gene: 2. Measured from the cysteine to the phenylalanine, the CDR3 is 15 residues long. Kept here is only the CDR3 DNA, which spans 45 bases and is read in frame from base 1. The germline V gene (reference sequence) supplies CDR1 GTSNPN and CDR2 SVGIG. From each donor, a single peripheral blood sample of 100 to 150 mL on average was drawn into heparinised tubes. A BD FACSAria II and a panel including CD45RO, CCR7, CD25, CD127, CD95 and CD27 were used to sort naive, central memory, regulatory and stem cell-like memory CD4+ T cells. A purity above 95% was achieved for all sorted populations. PBMCs were isolated right away by Lymphoprep density gradient centrifugation and were stained directly, without culture. To minimize batch effects, samples were stained and sorted in pairs, one healthy donor with one patient per experiment.

The entire isolated RNA was reverse transcribed using the High Capacity cDNA Reverse Transcription Kit, and thus expressed TCRB transcripts were sequenced. Survey-depth immunoSEQ sequencing was performed on stem cell-like memory T cell samples, with an average of roughly 1 million total reads per sample. Sorted cells were lysed in RLT buffer and RNA was extracted with DNase-treated RNeasy Micro or Mini kits, depending on cell number. Each cell subset was processed on its own to prevent cross-contamination, while patient and healthy donor samples were processed together. The immunoSEQ multiplex PCR was used to amplify TCRB sequences from cDNA, generating 87-bp fragments that spanned the CDR3 region. Sequencing of the amplicons was done on the Illumina HiSeq platform. Under the source paper's analysis protocol: Synthetic template baselines were used to correct PCR bias computationally, reads within Hamming distance 2 were collapsed together, and singletons that could not be merged were discarded. Reads were aligned against IMGT so that V, D and J genes, CDR3 length and insertions or deletions at six rearrangement sites could be assigned. Clonotype counts were normalized to sorted cell number within each subset before computing true diversity and Gini coefficients with the tcR R package. Repertoire sharing was quantified using the overlap coefficient calculated on TCRB nucleotide sequences. This immuneACCESS table, as held by TCRdb, lists in-frame sequences with V and J called but not all clones. Of the missing ones, under half trace to an unresolved V gene in checked studies; the others have no known cause. V, J and clone size are taken as reported in that table, and D and trimming were inferred from the DNA itself. The sample has around 12,000 clones on record, about half of them singletons. The top ten clonotypes cover around 0.89% of the sample.

The TCR sequence derives from a man aged 18 to 29 in good health. The sequenced material came from stem cell memory CD4+ T cells from blood. The cell subset or site label, as the study defines it: stem cell-like memory CD4+ T cells. This receptor chain uses TRBV30 and TRBJ1-1, with 9 junctional bases fitting TRBD1. The CDR3 protein is CAWSVRTGVNTEAFF. The DNA reads as follows: TGTGCCTGGAGTGTCCGGACAGGGGTGAACACTGAAGCTTTCTTT.